Listed here are 27 T cell receptor beta chains from one sample, sequenced in a study of cytomegalovirus exposure and HLA in healthy donors. It was with 60 Vbeta and 13 Jbeta primers that the PCR ran. The data were produced by immunoSEQ multiplex PCR, yet TCRdb's version contains in-frame clones alone and is incomplete. This table holds over 150,000 clones, 65% to 80% found once. Sequencing was done on a sample of PBMCs. The receptor set was obtained from a man aged 35-49 years in good health and CMV-seronegative.

The chain has TRBV28 and TRBJ1-2; 7 bases align to TRBD1. Germline V CDR1 and CDR2: MDHEN, SYDVKM. J lost 6 bases, V lost 5 bases, and 6 bases had no gene match. This CDR3 region has 13 residues. CDR3 protein: CASSRGGSDGYTF. The CDR3 bases are TGTGCCAGCAGTCGAGGGGGCTCGGATGGCTACACCTTC.

The chain recombines TRBV2 with TRBJ2-3; TRBD2 matches at 8 bases. Germline V CDR1 and CDR2: SNHLY, FYNNEI. The CDR3 contains 14 residues. V gave up 7 bases and J gave up 1 base; unmatched junction bases: 4. In DNA, the CDR3 is TGTGCCAGCAAGCGGGGGTACGGCACAGATACGCAGTATTTT. Translating it yields CASKRGYGTDTQYF.

CDR3 in amino acids: CANRDSYEQYF. The CDR3 DNA sequence: TGCGCCAACCGGGACAGCTACGAGCAGTACTTC. The chain carries TRBV10-1 and TRBJ2-7; 7 bases match TRBD1. The CDR3 sequence is 11 residues long. V lost 10 bases and J lost 3; bases outside the gene matches: 3. In germline, CDR1 is WNHNN, CDR2 SYGVQD (reference sequence).

CDR3 amino acids: CSAGHLSSYNSPLHF. CDR3 bases: TGTTCCGCTGGACATCTGAGCTCCTATAATTCACCCCTCCACTTT. The rearrangement uses TRBV7-9 and TRBJ1-6; the D gene is possibly TRBD1 (5 bases). Looked up from germline, CDR1 is SEHNR and CDR2 is FQNEAQ (reference sequence). The CDR3 extends over 15 amino acids.

The chain uses TRBV19 and TRBJ1-5, with TRBD1 identical over 7 bases. This CDR3 has 17 residues. V was pared by 6 bases and J by 3 bases, with 14 bases of the junction left unmatched. The germline V gene encodes CDR1 LNHDA and CDR2 SQIVND (reference sequence). The CDR3 nucleotides are TGTGCCAGTAGCCCGACACCAACAACAGGGGCCAATCAGCCCCAGCATTTT. Residues: CASSPTPTTGANQPQHF.

This rearrangement joins TRBV29-1 to TRBJ1-5; D is unresolved. The CDR3 length is 12 residues. Looked up from germline, CDR1 is SQVTM and CDR2 is ANQGSEA. Trimming removed 4 bases from V and 4 bases from J, with 8 bases in between. CDR3 sequence: CSVGADNQPQHF. The CDR3 DNA sequence: TGCAGCGTTGGGGCAGATAATCAGCCCCAGCATTTT.

The J gene is TRBJ1-5, the V gene TRBV5-6, with TRBD1 matching 8 bases. The ends lost 3 bases at V and 1 base at J; junction bases unmatched: 0. CDR3 length: 14 amino acids. The germline V gene has CDR1 SGHDT and CDR2 YYEEEE. This CDR3 reads CASSWTGSNQPQHF. CDR3 DNA sequence: TGTGCCAGCAGCTGGACAGGGAGCAATCAGCCCCAGCATTTT.

This clone came up once. The chain is built from TRBV6-5 and TRBJ1-1; 9 bases align to TRBD1. The CDR3 covers 13 residues. V was pared by 5 bases and J by 4 bases, with 2 bases of the junction left unmatched. Germline CDR1 MNHEY, CDR2 SVGAGI. CDR3 sequence: CASSAGQGTEAFF. The CDR3 bases are TGTGCCAGCAGTGCGGGACAGGGCACTGAAGCTTTCTTT.

The CDR3 DNA is TGCAGCGTAAGACAGTCGGCCTCCGATGAGCAGTTCTTC. Translated, it gives CSVRQSASDEQFF. This chain links TRBV29-1 with TRBJ2-1; a possible D gene is TRBD1 (5 bases). Trimming pared 6 bases from V and 8 bases from J, leaving 17 bases between. Looked up from germline, CDR1 is SQVTM and CDR2 is ANQGSEA. CDR3 length equals 13 residues.

This chain joins TRBV5-4 and TRBJ2-2, with no clear D. The CDR3 is 14 residues long. Between the trimmed V and J ends, which lost 4 bases and 3 bases, there was a span of 10 bases. Germline V gene lookup returns CDR1 SGHNT and CDR2 YYREEE (reference sequence). CDR3 protein: CASSPRVHTGELFF. In DNA form, the CDR3 reads TGTGCCAGCAGCCCCCGGGTCCACACCGGGGAGCTGTTTTTT.

A few counts support this clone. The gene calls are TRBV6-5 and TRBJ1-1; D ambiguous. Germline CDR1 and CDR2: MNHEY and SVGAGI. Trimming took off 2 bases at V and 0 bases at J, with 4 bases between the two ends. The CDR3 consists of 13 residues. This chain's CDR3 is CASSYQVNTEAFF. The CDR3 DNA sequence: TGTGCCAGCAGTTACCAGGTGAACACTGAAGCTTTCTTT.

The rearrangement links TRBV29-1 to TRBJ2-5, with TRBD1 as a possible D gene (5 bases). This CDR3 has 16 amino acids. Looked up from germline, CDR1 is SQVTM and CDR2 is ANQGSEA. Trimming removed 4 bases from V and 2 bases from J, with 20 bases in between. As DNA, the CDR3 is TGCAGCGTTGGACGTCAAGGGGAAGGGGTACAAGAGACCCAGTACTTC. It codes for CSVGRQGEGVQETQYF. Full variable domain (missing parts from reference TRBV29-1 and TRBJ2-5): SAVISQKPSRDICQRGTSLTIQCQVDSQVTMMFWYRQQPGQSLTLIATANQGSEATYESGFVIDKFPISRPNLTFSTLTVSNMSPEDSSIYLCSVGRQGEGVQETQYFGPGTRLLVL.

The V gene is TRBV30, the J gene TRBJ1-6; unclear D gene. Trimming removed 7 bases from V and 6 bases from J, with 16 bases in between. This CDR3 spans 14 amino acids. The germline V gene has CDR1 GTSNPN and CDR2 SVGIG (reference sequence). As DNA, the CDR3 is TGTGCCTTTTGGGAAACGGGGTTTAATTCACCCCTCCACTTT. Its protein product is CAFWETGFNSPLHF.

The genes are TRBV5-8 and TRBJ2-3, with TRBD1 identical over 8 bases. CDR3 length equals 14 residues. With 3 bases clipped from V and 3 bases from J, the junction kept 3 bases outside the gene matches. The germline gives CDR1 SGHTS, CDR2 YDEGEE. CDR3 region: CASSSDRVTDTQYF. The CDR3 DNA follows: TGTGCCAGCAGCTCGGACAGGGTAACAGATACGCAGTATTTT. Combining the CDR3 with reference TRBV5-8 and TRBJ2-3 gives the whole variable domain EAGVTQSPTHLIKTRGQQATLRCSPISGHTSVYWYQQALGLGLQFLLWYDEGEERNRGNFPPRFSGRQFPNYSSELNVNALELEDSALYLCASSSDRVTDTQYFGPGTRLTVL.

The chain carries TRBV10-2 and TRBJ2-3; D is undetermined. This CDR3 contains 14 residues. Trimming removed 6 bases at V and 4 bases at J, with 14 bases between. CDR1 and CDR2 from the germline V gene are WSHSY and SAAADI. CDR3 DNA: TGCGCCAGCAGAGCGCCGGATTTGGCAGATACGCAGTATTTT. Translated: CASRAPDLADTQYF.

The chain has TRBV18 and TRBJ2-7; 11 nucleotides match TRBD1. With 0 bases clipped from V and 6 bases from J, the junction kept 7 bases outside the gene matches. The CDR3 has 16 amino acids. CDR1 is KGHSH and CDR2 is LQKENI in the germline V gene. The CDR3 loop is CASSPPGDRGSSEQYF. In DNA form, the CDR3 reads TGTGCCAGCTCACCACCAGGGGACAGGGGGTCAAGCGAGCAGTACTTC.

V and J are TRBV6-5 and TRBJ1-1, with unresolved D. CDR1 and CDR2 from the germline V gene are MNHEY and SVGAGI. This CDR3 has 13 amino acids. V was shortened by 2 bases and J by 1 base, with 5 bases between the two germline ends. This CDR3 is CASSYGGNTEAFF. CDR3 DNA: TGTGCCAGCAGTTACGGCGGGAACACTGAAGCTTTCTTT.

V is TRBV29-1 and J is TRBJ2-5; D gene unclear. Germline-derived CDR1 and CDR2 are SQVTM and ANQGSEA. The CDR3 runs to 13 residues. V lost 0 bases, J lost 3 bases, and 8 bases lay in between. CDR3 coding DNA: TGCAGCGTTGAAGATCTCAGGAAAGAGACCCAGTACTTC. This gives the protein CSVEDLRKETQYF.

This clone was recorded once. V is TRBV30 and J is TRBJ2-2, with 13 bases aligning to TRBD2. Per germline, CDR1 GTSNPN and CDR2 SVGIG (reference sequence). The CDR3 runs to 13 residues. The V and J ends lost 6 bases and 6 bases, in that order; junction bases with no gene match: 1. The CDR3 nucleotides are TGTGCCTGTACTAGCGGGGGGGCCGGGGAGCTGTTTTTT. This translates into CACTSGGAGELFF.

The chain recombines TRBV19 with TRBJ2-7; 10 bases fit TRBD1. V shed 5 bases and J 1 base; nucleotides not matched to a gene: 8. CDR3 length: 16 residues. Germline CDR1 reads LNHDA; CDR2 reads SQIVND (reference sequence). CDR3 in DNA: TGTGCCAGTAGTCCTTTATGGGGACAGGGGTCCTACGAGCAGTACTTC. It specifies CASSPLWGQGSYEQYF. Looking up the rest from reference TRBV19 and TRBJ2-7 gives the full variable domain: DGGITQSPKYLFRKEGQNVTLSCEQNLNHDAMYWYRQDPGQGLRLIYYSQIVNDFQKGDIAEGYSVSREKKESFPLTVTSAQKNPTAFYLCASSPLWGQGSYEQYFGPGTRLTVT.

V and J are TRBV27 and TRBJ1-1; D is uncertain. The length of the CDR3 is 13 residues. V was cut by 4 bases and J by 1 base, with 7 bases left in between. CDR1 and CDR2 from the germline V gene are MNHEY and SMNVEV (reference sequence). The CDR3 is CASSSSRNTEAFF. DNA for the CDR3: TGTGCCAGCAGTTCGTCTCGGAACACTGAAGCTTTCTTT.

This clone was detected a few times. This chain links TRBV11-3 with TRBJ2-7, with unresolved D. Germline loops: CDR1 SGHNT, CDR2 YENEEA. The CDR3 extends over 13 amino acids. Trimming cost V 1 base and J 3 bases, with 7 bases left between them. CDR3 residues: CASSLGKSYEQYF. The DNA for the CDR3 is TGTGCCAGCAGCTTAGGAAAGAGCTACGAGCAGTACTTC. Full variable domain (rest looked up from reference TRBV11-3 and TRBJ2-7): EAGVVQSPRYKIIEKKQPVAFWCNPISGHNTLYWYLQNLGQGPELLIRYENEEAVDDSQLPKDRFSAERLKGVDSTLKIQPAELGDSAVYLCASSLGKSYEQYFGPGTRLTVT.

The V gene is TRBV5-4, the J gene TRBJ1-1; a weak D match, TRBD1 (6 bases). This CDR3 comprises 15 residues. Trimming removed 3 bases from V and 6 bases from J, with 18 bases in between. Germline V gene sequence: CDR1 SGHNT, CDR2 YYREEE (reference sequence). Written as DNA, the CDR3 is TGTGCCAGCAGCTCCCAAAGACTTCGACAGGCTGAAGCTTTCTTT. Translated: CASSSQRLRQAEAFF.

This chain joins TRBV4-1 and TRBJ2-3; TRBD2 matches at 16 bases. This CDR3 is built from 20 residues. Germline CDR1 reads MGHRA; CDR2 reads YSYEKL. The V segment lost 2 bases and the J segment 6 bases; nucleotides outside the gene matches: 14. The CDR3 nucleotides are TGCGCCAGCAGCCAAAACTCCGGGACTAGCGGGGGGGCCTCACTGGATACGCAGTATTTT. Translation: CASSQNSGTSGGASLDTQYF.

The rearrangement joins TRBV29-1 to TRBJ1-1; D remains unclear. Trimming removed 6 bases at V and 4 bases at J, with 15 bases between. Looked up from germline, CDR1 is SQVTM and CDR2 is ANQGSEA. The CDR3 sequence is 13 residues long. CDR3 bases: TGCAGCGTCTTAACCGGATCAGGCACTGAAGCTTTCTTT. This gives the protein CSVLTGSGTEAFF.

This clone appeared once. The chain is built from TRBV5-4 and TRBJ2-2; TRBD1 matches 10 bases. This CDR3 has 15 amino acids. Germline trimming cut 6 bases from V and 2 bases from J; bases unmatched to any gene: 4. CDR1 and CDR2 from the germline V gene are SGHNT and YYREEE (reference sequence). The CDR3 protein is CASKRDRGNTGELFF. As DNA, the CDR3 is TGTGCCAGCAAAAGGGACAGGGGTAACACCGGGGAGCTGTTTTTT.

The chain employs TRBV5-1 and TRBJ2-7; 7 bases agree with TRBD1. There are 14 residues in the CDR3. Germline V gives CDR1 SGHRS, CDR2 YFSETQ. V dropped 4 bases and J dropped 3; count of bases not matched to a gene: 7. CDR3 sequence: CASSLPGQHYEQYF. In nucleotides, the CDR3 is TGCGCCAGCAGCCTCCCGGGACAGCACTACGAGCAGTACTTC.